The 11 T cell receptor beta chains presented below share a single source sample, sequenced in a study of cytomegalovirus exposure and HLA in healthy donors. The PCR employed 60 Vbeta primers together with 13 Jbeta primers. Generated by immunoSEQ multiplex PCR, the TCRdb table keeps only in-frame clones and is missing some. The table has 140,000 to 150,000 clones, around 80% seen once. Material for sequencing was PBMCs. The receptors come from a middle-aged man in good health and CMV-seronegative.

The chain is built from TRBV7-3 and TRBJ2-7; TRBD2 might be the D (5 bases). CDR3 length: 14 amino acids. Germline CDR1 SGHTA, CDR2 FQGTGA. Trimming took off 2 bases at V and 5 bases at J, with 13 bases between the two ends. The CDR3 nucleotides read TGTGCCAGCAGCTTATGGTCGATGAGGGACGAGCAGTACTTC. Amino acid sequence: CASSLWSMRDEQYF.

This chain joins TRBV5-6 and TRBJ2-7; weak D call: TRBD2 (7 bases). The CDR3 has 15 amino acids. V was cut by 6 bases and J by 3 bases, with 19 bases left in between. Per the germline V gene, CDR1 is SGHDT and CDR2 is YYEEEE. The CDR3 is CASTGRGASLYEQYF. For the CDR3, the DNA is TGTGCCAGCACGGGGAGGGGGGCTTCCCTCTACGAGCAGTACTTC.

V and J are TRBV9 and TRBJ2-1; TRBD2 matches at 14 bases. The germline gives CDR1 SGDLS, CDR2 YYNGEE. Trimming took 4 bases from V and 8 from J; bases not matched to a gene: 20. The CDR3 runs to 20 residues. The CDR3 loop reads CASSLSRTGLAGGRGDEQFF. CDR3 nucleotide sequence: TGTGCCAGCAGCCTTAGTCGAACCGGACTAGCGGGGGGCCGAGGCGATGAGCAGTTCTTC. The variable domain in full, completed from reference TRBV9 and TRBJ2-1, reads DSGVTQTPKHLITATGQRVTLRCSPRSGDLSVYWYQQSLDQGLQFLIQYYNGEERAKGNILERFSAQQFPDLHSELNLSSLELGDSALYFCASSLSRTGLAGGRGDEQFFGPGTRLTVL.

V and J are TRBV7-6 and TRBJ1-6, with 7 bases that match TRBD1. Germline CDR1 and CDR2: SGHVS and FNYEAQ. This CDR3 contains 20 residues. Germline trimming cut 5 bases from V and 0 bases from J; bases unmatched to any gene: 16. This CDR3 reads CASSRTETNRGLSYNSPLHF. The CDR3 DNA reads TGTGCCAGCAGCCGCACTGAGACGAACAGGGGACTCTCCTATAATTCACCCCTCCACTTT.

The J gene is TRBJ1-1, the V gene TRBV5-1, with a weak D call TRBD1 (6 bases). Germline V gives CDR1 SGHRS, CDR2 YFSETQ. V lost 7 bases and J lost 1, with 14 bases in between. CDR3 length equals 14 residues. The CDR3 loop is CASGEQGANTEAFF. CDR3 DNA sequence: TGCGCCAGCGGCGAACAGGGTGCGAACACTGAAGCTTTCTTT.

This clone was counted once. The sample has other DNA sequences that encode this CDR3 too. The rearrangement uses TRBV25-1 and TRBJ1-6; D might be TRBD1 (5 bases). CDR1 and CDR2 from the germline V gene are MGHDK and SYGVNS. Trimming stripped 6 bases from V and 7 bases from J, with 19 bases between. The CDR3 sequence is 16 residues long. The CDR3 here is CASSPYDSSPNSPLHF. CDR3 nucleotides: TGTGCCAGCAGCCCCTATGACAGTAGCCCCAATTCACCCCTCCACTTT.

The V and J genes are TRBV4-3 and TRBJ2-5; 9 bases line up with TRBD1. The J call could be wrong; TRBJ2-7 is a better fit for the DNA end. The CDR3 covers 16 residues. Germline CDR1 and CDR2: LGHNA and YSLEER. The CDR3 DNA reads TGCGCCAGCAGCCAAGATCGGACAGGGGATGGCTACGAGCAGTACTTC. It yields the protein CASSQDRTGDGYEQYF.

V gene TRBV11-1 combines with J gene TRBJ2-7, with TRBD2 matching 8 bases. With V trimmed by 4 bases and J by 6 bases, 8 bases remained unmatched. Germline lookup yields CDR1 SGHAT and CDR2 FQDESV (reference sequence). The CDR3 sequence is 14 residues long. DNA of the CDR3: TGTGCCAGCAGCTACCTTGAGACTAGCGCCGAGCAGTACTTC. Its protein product is CASSYLETSAEQYF. Based on the CDR3 plus reference TRBV11-1 and TRBJ2-7, the full variable domain is EAEVAQSPRYKITEKSQAVAFWCDPISGHATLYWYRQILGQGPELLVQFQDESVVDDSQLPKDRFSAERLKGVDSTLKIQPAELGDSAMYLCASSYLETSAEQYFGPGTRLTVT.

V usage is TRBV7-6 and J usage is TRBJ2-3, with TRBD2 matching over 8 bases. The CDR3 has 14 amino acids. Trimming took 5 bases from V and 3 from J; bases not matched to a gene: 4. In germline, CDR1 is SGHVS, CDR2 FNYEAQ. CDR3 DNA: TGTGCCAGCAGCACCCGGGAGGGTACAGATACGCAGTATTTT. Amino acid sequence: CASSTREGTDTQYF.

V is TRBV9 and J is TRBJ1-3, with D possibly being TRBD1 (6 bases). The length of the CDR3 is 15 residues. V lost 2 bases, J lost 0 bases, and 9 bases lay in between. Germline V lookup: CDR1 SGDLS, CDR2 YYNGEE. The CDR3 bases are TGTGCCAGCAGCGTTACAGGGAGCTCTGGAAACACCATATATTTT. As protein: CASSVTGSSGNTIYF.

This chain connects TRBV5-1 to TRBJ2-5; TRBD1 matches 9 bases. The J call is in doubt because the DNA end fits TRBJ2-7 better. The CDR3 has 13 residues. Germline V CDR1 and CDR2: SGHRS, YFSETQ. CDR3 loop: CASSKDRGHEQYF. CDR3 DNA: TGCGCCAGCAGCAAGGACAGGGGCCACGAGCAGTACTTC.